The rows below give T cell receptor beta chains drawn from one sample of a study of control samples from healthy donors and cancer patients. The table came from immunoSEQ multiplex PCR; TCRdb's copy has only in-frame clones and leaves some out. The data show 130,000 to 150,000 clones, roughly nine tenths seen once. The sample was blood. The receptors were gathered from a man aged 25-40 years in good health. The CDR3 runs from the conserved cysteine through the conserved F or W. Fields, in order: J gene, V gene, D gene, clone size, CDR3 protein, CDR3 DNA. The D gene is left open where the match is weak. Size values are once, few and many counts, or a class for expanded clones, and some rows have none.

>TRBJ2-7|TRBV7-2|TRBD2|NA
CASSLARAGGRDEQYF
TGTGCCAGCAGCTTAGCGCGGGCGGGAGGAAGGGACGAGCAGTACTTC
>TRBJ1-1|TRBV5-4|NA|NA
CASTEAEQAEAFF
TGTGCCAGCACCGAGGCCGAGCAGGCTGAAGCTTTCTTT
>TRBJ1-2|TRBV6-5|NA|NA
CASRSQGVGTYGYTF
TGTGCCAGCAGGTCCCAGGGAGTGGGGACCTATGGCTACACCTTC
>TRBJ2-2|TRBV7-8|NA|NA
CASSPVRSTGELFF
TGTGCCAGCAGTCCCGTTCGAAGCACCGGGGAGCTGTTTTTT
>TRBJ1-5|TRBV2|NA|NA
CASSSTKSYSNQPQHF
TGTGCCAGCAGTTCAACAAAATCATATAGCAATCAGCCCCAGCATTTT
>TRBJ2-5|TRBV20-1|NA|NA
CSASSPGTSGETQYF
TGCAGTGCTAGTAGCCCCGGGACATCTGGGGAGACCCAGTACTTC
>TRBJ1-1|TRBV5-1|NA|NA
CASSLRGNTEAFF
TGCGCCAGCAGCTTAAGGGGGAACACTGAAGCTTTCTTT
>TRBJ2-1|TRBV27|TRBD2|NA
CASSLTGTSGYNEQFF
TGTGCCAGCAGCCTAACCGGGACTAGCGGCTACAATGAGCAGTTCTTC
>TRBJ2-2|TRBV4-3|NA|NA
CASSQDGNTGELFF
TGCGCCAGCAGCCAAGACGGGAACACCGGGGAGCTGTTTTTT
>TRBJ2-1|TRBV5-6|NA|once
CASSWYNEQFF
TGTGCCAGCAGCTGGTACAATGAGCAGTTCTTC
>TRBJ2-2|TRBV19|NA|NA
CASSTQRSTGELFF
TGTGCCAGTAGTACCCAGCGTTCAACCGGGGAGCTGTTTTTT
>TRBJ2-1|TRBV4-1|TRBD2|NA
CASSLSPGTIPYNEQFF
TGCGCCAGCAGCCTCTCGCCCGGGACTATCCCCTACAATGAGCAGTTCTTC
>TRBJ1-1|TRBV27|TRBD1|NA
CASSDRGGALEAFF
TGTGCCAGCAGCGACAGGGGGGGAGCACTTGAAGCTTTCTTT
>TRBJ2-7|TRBV1|NA|once
CTSSPHSEQYF
TGCACCAGCAGCCCACACAGTGAGCAGTACTTC
>TRBJ1-2|TRBV5-1|NA|NA
CASSLAGDYGYTF
TGCGCCAGCAGCTTGGCGGGGGACTATGGCTACACCTTC
>TRBJ2-2|TRBV27|NA|NA
CASSFLPNTGELFF
TGTGCCAGCAGTTTCCTCCCGAACACCGGGGAGCTGTTTTTT
>TRBJ1-5|TRBV11-2|NA|NA
CASSLGGGQPQHF
TGTGCCAGCAGCTTAGGGGGCGGACAGCCCCAGCATTTT
>TRBJ2-7|TRBV7-9|NA|NA
CASSLVNYEQYF
TGTGCCAGCAGTTTAGTAAACTACGAGCAGTACTTC
>TRBJ2-7|TRBV5-8|TRBD1|NA
CASSPFVGQETYEQYF
TGTGCCAGCAGCCCGTTTGTGGGACAGGAGACCTACGAGCAGTACTTC
>TRBJ2-1|TRBV6-2/TRBV6-3|TRBD1|NA
CASSSDRGSSYNEQFF
TGTGCCAGCAGCTCCGACAGGGGGAGCTCCTACAATGAGCAGTTCTTC
>TRBJ2-5|TRBV2|NA|NA
CASSVKRQETQYF
TGTGCCAGCAGTGTAAAGCGACAAGAGACCCAGTACTTC
>TRBJ1-1|TRBV7-9|NA|NA
CASSPAGSAVNTEAFF
TGTGCCAGCAGCCCCGCGGGGTCCGCAGTGAACACTGAAGCTTTCTTT
>TRBJ1-1|TRBV5-5|NA|NA
CASSLLRGRDTEAFF
TGTGCCAGCAGCTTGTTGAGGGGAAGGGACACTGAAGCTTTCTTT
>TRBJ2-7|TRBV11-2|TRBD2|NA
CASSLGLAGNSYEQYF
TGTGCCAGCAGCCTAGGACTAGCGGGAAACTCCTACGAGCAGTACTTC
>TRBJ1-2|TRBV15|TRBD1|once
CATSREGQEARYGYTF
TGTGCCACCAGCAGAGAGGGACAGGAGGCACGGTATGGCTACACCTTC
>TRBJ2-5|TRBV7-2|NA|NA
CASSLAGKETQYF
TGTGCCAGCAGCTTAGCGGGAAAAGAGACCCAGTACTTC
>TRBJ2-5|TRBV11-2|NA|NA
CASSLDRMTQYF
TGTGCCAGCAGCTTAGATCGGATGACCCAGTACTTC
>TRBJ1-2|TRBV6-4|NA|NA
CASIRQENGYTF
TGTGCCAGCATCCGACAGGAAAATGGCTACACCTTC
>TRBJ2-1|TRBV6-5|TRBD1|NA
CASRQQGAFSNEQFF
TGTGCCAGCAGACAACAGGGGGCGTTCTCCAATGAGCAGTTCTTC
>TRBJ2-5|TRBV4-3|TRBD2|NA
CASSPEFGGAGETQYF
TGCGCCAGCAGCCCAGAGTTCGGGGGGGCCGGAGAGACCCAGTACTTC
>TRBJ2-1|TRBV29-1|TRBD2|once
CSVSSGHNEQFF
TGCTCGGTGTCTAGCGGCCACAATGAGCAGTTCTTC
>TRBJ1-1|TRBV3-1/TRBV3-2|TRBD1|NA
CASSQEGRGTEAFF
TGTGCCAGCAGCCAAGAGGGCAGGGGGACTGAAGCTTTCTTT
>TRBJ1-5|TRBV19|TRBD1|NA
CASSTPGGRQPQHF
TGTGCCAGTAGTACCCCAGGGGGCAGGCAGCCCCAGCATTTT
>TRBJ1-3|TRBV18|NA|NA
CASSPKDNSGNTIYF
TGTGCCAGCTCACCTAAGGACAACTCTGGAAACACCATATATTTT
>TRBJ2-7|TRBV5-5|TRBD1|NA
CASSLVGTGGSSYEQYF
TGTGCCAGCAGCTTGGTTGGGACAGGGGGTAGCTCCTACGAGCAGTACTTC
>TRBJ1-2|TRBV7-2|TRBD1|NA
CASSLEGAYGYTF
TGTGCCAGCAGCTTAGAGGGGGCCTATGGCTACACCTTC
>TRBJ1-1|TRBV6-6|NA|NA
CASLPHRKNTEAFF
TGTGCCAGCCTACCCCACAGAAAGAACACTGAAGCTTTCTTT
>TRBJ1-1|TRBV29-1|NA|NA
CSVEGRQAITEAFF
TGCAGCGTTGAAGGCAGACAGGCGATCACTGAAGCTTTCTTT
>TRBJ2-7|TRBV19|NA|NA
CASSIGEGKVYEQYF
TGTGCCAGTAGTATAGGAGAGGGTAAGGTCTACGAGCAGTACTTC
>TRBJ1-5|TRBV9|NA|NA
CASSGLSNQPQHF
TGTGCCAGCAGCGGCTTAAGCAATCAGCCCCAGCATTTT
>TRBJ2-3|TRBV6-5|NA|NA
CASALGGTQYF
TGTGCCAGCGCCCTTGGAGGTACGCAGTATTTT
>TRBJ1-4|TRBV24-1|NA|NA
CATSDPRTSRKLFF
TGTGCCACCAGTGACCCCCGGACCAGCAGAAAACTGTTTTTT
>TRBJ2-1|TRBV10-3|NA|NA
CAISEGGTDNEQFF
TGTGCCATCAGTGAGGGAGGGACGGACAATGAGCAGTTCTTC
>TRBJ1-3|TRBV2|TRBD1|NA
CASTTGEGNTIYF
TGTGCCAGCACGACAGGGGAAGGAAACACCATATATTTT
>TRBJ2-1|TRBV10-3|NA|NA
CAISGSYNEQFF
TGTGCCATCAGTGGATCGTACAATGAGCAGTTCTTC
>TRBJ1-5|TRBV19|NA|once
CASSIGLLTQNQPQHF
TGTGCCAGTAGTATAGGGTTACTTACCCAAAATCAGCCCCAGCATTTT
>TRBJ1-2|TRBV29-1|TRBD1|NA
CSVGQGYGYTF
TGCAGCGTTGGACAGGGGTATGGCTACACCTTC
>TRBJ2-6|TRBV5-1|NA|NA
CASSLEGGFFSGANVLTF
TGCGCCAGCAGCTTGGAGGGGGGTTTCTTCTCTGGGGCCAACGTCCTGACTTTC
>TRBJ1-1|TRBV3-1/TRBV3-2|NA|NA
CASSKDTTNTEAFF
TGTGCCAGCAGTAAGGACACTACGAACACTGAAGCTTTCTTT
>TRBJ2-5|TRBV28|NA|once
CASSPPGGRETQYF
TGTGCCAGCAGTCCCCCCGGAGGCCGAGAGACCCAGTACTTC
>TRBJ1-2|TRBV27|TRBD1|NA
CASSQRDRANYGYTF
TGTGCCAGCAGCCAACGGGACAGGGCTAACTATGGCTACACCTTC
>TRBJ2-7|TRBV3-1/TRBV3-2|TRBD2|once
CASKPGLGTYEQYF
TGTGCCAGCAAACCGGGACTAGGAACCTACGAGCAGTACTTC
>TRBJ1-2|TRBV15|NA|few
CATSRDFFDPYGYTF
TGTGCCACCAGCAGAGATTTTTTCGACCCCTATGGCTACACCTTC
>TRBJ2-1|TRBV11-3|NA|NA
CASSFWRKSDNEQFF
TGTGCCAGCAGCTTTTGGCGCAAGTCGGACAATGAGCAGTTCTTC
>TRBJ1-2|TRBV6-4|NA|NA
CASSESGGENYGYTF
TGTGCCAGCAGTGAATCGGGGGGCGAAAACTATGGCTACACCTTC
>TRBJ2-3|TRBV7-8|TRBD2|NA
CASSHPSGTRSPDTQYF
TGTGCCAGCAGCCACCCGTCCGGGACTAGATCACCAGATACGCAGTATTTT
>TRBJ2-2|TRBV4-1|NA|NA
CASTPGGREKGGELFF
TGCGCCAGCACCCCAGGGGGGAGGGAGAAGGGCGGGGAGCTGTTTTTT
>TRBJ2-7|TRBV12-3/TRBV12-4|NA|NA
CASRKQGAHEQYF
TGTGCCAGCAGGAAACAGGGAGCTCACGAGCAGTACTTC